The clone carrying this T cell receptor beta chain is termed medium-sized. The antigen is unknown. Under the authors' procedure: The study built a papillary thyroid cancer distant-metastasis classifier from CDR3 differences across clinicopathological groups. TCRdb reprocessed the PCR reads via MiXCR. The V and J calls and clone size come from TCRdb's table, not from the authors' own analysis. The sample holds under 15,000 clones, roughly an eighth seen once. The data belong to a study of metastatic and nonmetastatic thyroid tumors. Across the study: Malignant thyroid and benign thyroid patients provided blood and tumor or nodule tissue whose repertoires were compared. Study observations and caveats: Reportedly, malignant thyroid tumors had significantly higher TCR beta diversity than benign nodules, in blood and tumor.

The entire patient cohort was treatment-naive prior to thyroid surgery. The V gene lost 2 bases and the J gene lost 3 bases, with 13 bases spanning the gap. The CDR3 extends over 15 amino acids. Germline CDR1 ENHRY, CDR2 SYGVKD. The V gene is TRBV10-3, the J gene TRBJ1-1, with D tentatively TRBD1 (5 bases). This receptor was identified in a female donor with papillary thyroid cancer or a benign thyroid nodule (not recorded which). Some clones in this sample may be carry-over from other donors' samples. The sample was blood. CDR3 bases: TGTGCCATCAGTGAGATCCGGGGCGAGGACACTGAAGCTTTCTTT. It yields the protein CAISEIRGEDTEAFF.